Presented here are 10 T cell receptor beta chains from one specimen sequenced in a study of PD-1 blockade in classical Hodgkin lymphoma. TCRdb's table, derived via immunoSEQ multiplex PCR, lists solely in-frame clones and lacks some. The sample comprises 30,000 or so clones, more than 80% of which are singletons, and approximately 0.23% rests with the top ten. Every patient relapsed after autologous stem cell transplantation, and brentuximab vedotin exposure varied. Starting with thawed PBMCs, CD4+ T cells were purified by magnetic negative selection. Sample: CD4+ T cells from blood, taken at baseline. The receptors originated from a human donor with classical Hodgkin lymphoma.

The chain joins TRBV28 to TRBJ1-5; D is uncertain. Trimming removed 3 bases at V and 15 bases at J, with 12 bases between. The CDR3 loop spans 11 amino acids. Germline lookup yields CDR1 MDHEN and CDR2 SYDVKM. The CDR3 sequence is CASSLGGLGHF. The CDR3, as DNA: TGTGCCAGCAGTTTGGGTGGACTGGGGCATTTT.

CDR3 in DNA: TGTGCCAGTGACCCTTGCGGGCTGGTAGAAAAACTGTTTTTT. It encodes CASDPCGLVEKLFF. This sequence joins TRBV19 and TRBJ1-4, with unresolved D. CDR1 is LNHDA, CDR2 SQIVND, per germline (reference sequence). V lost 8 bases to trimming and J lost 8 bases, with 18 bases between them. CDR3 length equals 14 residues. Supplemented by reference TRBV19 and TRBJ1-4, the full variable domain reads DGGITQSPKYLFRKEGQNVTLSCEQNLNHDAMYWYRQDPGQGLRLIYYSQIVNDFQKGDIAEGYSVSREKKESFPLTVTSAQKNPTAFYLCASDPCGLVEKLFFGSGTQLSVL.

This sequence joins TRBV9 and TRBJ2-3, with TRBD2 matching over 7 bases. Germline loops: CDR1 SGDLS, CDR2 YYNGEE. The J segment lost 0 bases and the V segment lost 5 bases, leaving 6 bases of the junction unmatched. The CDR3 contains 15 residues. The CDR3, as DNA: TGTGCCAGCAGTCGCAGCGGGACTAGCACAGATACGCAGTATTTT. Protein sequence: CASSRSGTSTDTQYF.

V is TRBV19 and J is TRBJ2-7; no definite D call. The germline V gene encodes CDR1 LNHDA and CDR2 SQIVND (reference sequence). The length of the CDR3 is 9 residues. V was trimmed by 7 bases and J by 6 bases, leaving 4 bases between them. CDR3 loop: CASTFEQYF. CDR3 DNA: TGTGCCAGTACCTTCGAGCAGTACTTC. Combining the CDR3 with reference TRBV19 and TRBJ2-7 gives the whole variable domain DGGITQSPKYLFRKEGQNVTLSCEQNLNHDAMYWYRQDPGQGLRLIYYSQIVNDFQKGDIAEGYSVSREKKESFPLTVTSAQKNPTAFYLCASTFEQYFGPGTRLTVT.

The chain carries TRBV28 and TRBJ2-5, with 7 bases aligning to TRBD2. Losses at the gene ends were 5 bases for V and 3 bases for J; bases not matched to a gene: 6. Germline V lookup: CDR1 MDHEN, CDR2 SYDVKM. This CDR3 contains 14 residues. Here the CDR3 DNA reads TGTGCCAGCAGTGCGGGACTACCTAAAGAGACCCAGTACTTC. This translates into CASSAGLPKETQYF. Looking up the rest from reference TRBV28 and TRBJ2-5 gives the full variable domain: DVKVTQSSRYLVKRTGEKVFLECVQDMDHENMFWYRQDPGLGLRLIYFSYDVKMKEKGDIPEGYSVSREKKERFSLILESASTNQTSMYLCASSAGLPKETQYFGPGTRLLVL.

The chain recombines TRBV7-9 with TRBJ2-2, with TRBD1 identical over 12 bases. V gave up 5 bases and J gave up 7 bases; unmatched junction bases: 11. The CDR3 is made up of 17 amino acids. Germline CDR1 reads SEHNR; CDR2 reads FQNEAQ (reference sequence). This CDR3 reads CASSAGPGQGAGGELFF. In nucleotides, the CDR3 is TGTGCCAGCAGCGCCGGACCGGGACAGGGGGCGGGCGGGGAGCTGTTTTTT.

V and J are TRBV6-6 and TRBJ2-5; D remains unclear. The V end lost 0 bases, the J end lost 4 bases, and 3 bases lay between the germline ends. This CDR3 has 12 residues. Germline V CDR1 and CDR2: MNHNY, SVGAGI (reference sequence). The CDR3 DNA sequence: TGTGCCAGCAGTTACTCCCGAGAGACCCAGTACTTC. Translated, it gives CASSYSRETQYF.

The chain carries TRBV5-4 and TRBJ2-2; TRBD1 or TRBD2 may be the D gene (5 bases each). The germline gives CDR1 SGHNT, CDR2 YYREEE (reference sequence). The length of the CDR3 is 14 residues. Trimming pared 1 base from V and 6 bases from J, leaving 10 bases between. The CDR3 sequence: CASSLRGTSGELFF. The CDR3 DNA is TGTGCCAGCAGCTTGCGGGGCACTTCCGGGGAGCTGTTTTTT.

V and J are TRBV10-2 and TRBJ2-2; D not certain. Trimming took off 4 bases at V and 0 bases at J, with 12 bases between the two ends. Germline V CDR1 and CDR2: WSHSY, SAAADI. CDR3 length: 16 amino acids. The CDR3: CASSGAQDTNTGELFF. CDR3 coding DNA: TGCGCCAGCAGTGGGGCGCAAGACACGAACACCGGGGAGCTGTTTTTT.

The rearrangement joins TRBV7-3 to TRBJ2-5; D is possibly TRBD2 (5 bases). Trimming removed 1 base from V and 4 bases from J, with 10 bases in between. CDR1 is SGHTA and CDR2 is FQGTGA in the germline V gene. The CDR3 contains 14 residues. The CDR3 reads CASSLSEGRETQYF. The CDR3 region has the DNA TGTGCCAGCAGCTTAAGTGAGGGTCGAGAGACCCAGTACTTC.